The sequence of this T cell receptor beta chain was determined in a study of neoadjuvant nivolumab and ipilimumab in lung cancer. The CDR3 has 15 amino acids. Germline-derived CDR1 and CDR2 are MNHNS and SASEGT. The J segment lost 9 bases and the V segment lost 5 bases, leaving 6 bases of the junction unmatched. TCRdb's table, derived via immunoSEQ multiplex PCR, lists solely in-frame clones and lacks some. The sample lists roughly 19,000 clones; approximately 73% were seen once. The receptor comes from an adult with non-small cell lung cancer. The chain couples TRBV6-1 to TRBJ2-1; TRBD2 agrees at 14 bases. The sample here was tumor tissue, taken after neoadjuvant nivolumab, alone or with ipilimumab, at or shortly before surgery. DNA for the CDR3: TGTGCCAGCAGTTGGACTAGCGGGGGGACGAGTGAGCAGTTCTTC. Protein sequence: CASSWTSGGTSEQFF.